This TCR beta chain was captured in a study of blood T cell repertoires in COVID-19. Study details: Donors in the United States, Italy and Spain gave samples during acute or convalescent COVID-19. T cells, B-cell-depleted T cells, or PBMCs supplied cDNA or gDNA.

The CDR3 runs 14 residues. V was shortened by 6 bases and J by 5 bases, with 16 bases between the two germline ends. Germline-derived CDR1 and CDR2 are MNHEY and SVGAGI. This clone came up once. Per the study methods: For nucleated cells, counts were estimated from reference gene primer amplification. TCRdb keeps only in-frame clones here, not all; method: immunoSEQ multiplex PCR. From that table come the V and J calls and clone size; the DNA was used to work out D and trimming. The sample contains around 140,000 clones, 70% to 80% of which appear only once. Sequencing was carried out using peripheral blood. The receptor was derived from a woman older than 75 with active or convalescent COVID-19. The chain links TRBV6-5 to TRBJ2-5, with a weak D call TRBD1 (6 bases). This chain's CDR3 is CASSLIAGAETQYF. In DNA form, the CDR3 reads TGTGCCAGCAGCCTAATTGCAGGGGCGGAGACCCAGTACTTC.